These 19 T cell receptor beta chains were all obtained from the same sample, sequenced in a study of spatial heterogeneity in lung cancer. Notes on the study in general: Counts of expanded alpha and beta TCRs within tumors tracked the tumor nonsynonymous mutation count.

For these receptors, no antigen is known. One entry per CDR3 protein, called by TCRdb with MiXCR from the 5' RACE reads. The sample has about 2,600 distinct CDR3 sequences; about 1.5% are singletons. Time point given: sample taken at primary tumor resection. The sample here was lung tumor tissue, taken at surgery. These receptor sequences come from a male donor with early-stage non-small cell lung cancer.

By share, this clonotype ranks as medium-sized. V is TRBV7-6 and J is TRBJ2-7; 12 nucleotides agree with TRBD2. The V gene's germline CDR1 is SGHVS and CDR2 FNYEAQ. V shed 1 base, J shed 6 bases, and the junction held 1 base outside the gene matches. The CDR3 has 14 amino acids. The CDR3 nucleotides read TGTGCCAGCAGCTTAGAGGGACTAGCGGGCGAGCAGTACTTC. The encoded protein is CASSLEGLAGEQYF.

By its share, this clonotype is medium-sized. The chain employs TRBV6-2 or TRBV6-3 and TRBJ1-2, with 7 bases matching TRBD1. The CDR3 runs to 15 residues. V lost 4 bases and J lost 3; bases outside the gene matches: 8. Germline-derived CDR1 and CDR2 are MNHEY and SVGEGT. The CDR3 DNA follows: TGTGCCAGCAGTTCGGACAGGCGGAATGACTATGGCTACACCTTC. Its translation is CASSSDRRNDYGYTF.

In its sample, this clonotype ranks as medium-sized. The chain uses TRBV11-2 and TRBJ1-6, with D maybe TRBD1 (6 bases). Germline CDR1 and CDR2: SGHAT and FQNNGV. This CDR3 contains 16 residues. With 5 bases removed from V and 2 bases from J, the gap between germline ends came to 13 bases. The DNA of the CDR3 is TGTGCCAGCAGCAGGGGGGGGGGCACCTATAATTCACCCCTCCACTTT. Translating gives CASSRGGGTYNSPLHF.

This clonotype was seen ten or more times. The V and J genes are TRBV5-1 and TRBJ1-2; a weak D match, TRBD1 (6 bases). Between the trimmed V and J ends, which lost 4 bases and 8 bases, there was a span of 18 bases. CDR1 is SGHRS, CDR2 YFSETQ, per germline. The CDR3 runs 14 residues. DNA for the CDR3: TGCGCCAGCAGCGCCCACAGGGAGCCAGAAGGCTACACCTTC. It translates to CASSAHREPEGYTF.

This clonotype is categorized as medium-sized. The chain couples TRBV12-3 or TRBV12-4 to TRBJ2-1; maybe TRBD2 (5 bases). The CDR3 consists of 12 residues. Trimming removed 5 bases from V and 10 bases from J, with 12 bases in between. CDR3 region: CASSPLDWEQFF. The DNA for the CDR3 is TGTGCCAGCAGTCCACTAGACTGGGAGCAGTTCTTC.

By its share, this clonotype is medium-sized. J is TRBJ1-2 and V is TRBV30; weak D call: TRBD1 (6 bases). V gave up 3 bases and J gave up 6 bases, with 8 bases separating them. The CDR3 consists of 11 residues. The germline V gene has CDR1 GTSNPN and CDR2 SVGIG (reference sequence). Written as DNA, the CDR3 is TGTGCCTGGAGAACAGGGCATGGCTACACCTTC. Translating it yields CAWRTGHGYTF.

This clonotype came up many times. The chain couples TRBV7-8 to TRBJ2-6; no reliable D call. With 3 bases removed from V and 0 bases from J, the gap between germline ends came to 6 bases. CDR1 SGHVS and CDR2 FQNEAQ come from the germline V gene. The CDR3 spans 15 residues. CDR3 amino acids: CASSFLSSGANVLTF. The CDR3 DNA reads as TGTGCCAGCAGCTTCCTTAGCTCTGGGGCCAACGTCCTGACTTTC.

Sample share makes this clonotype medium-sized. The V call is TRBV7-9, the J call TRBJ2-2; D perhaps matches TRBD1 (6 bases). The CDR3 loop spans 14 amino acids. Trimming removed 3 bases at V and 1 base at J, with 6 bases between. Germline loops: CDR1 SEHNR, CDR2 FQNEAQ (reference sequence). CDR3 DNA: TGTGCCAGCAGCTTGACAGGGAACACCGGGGAGCTGTTTTTT. Protein product: CASSLTGNTGELFF.

This clonotype came up many times. The gene calls are TRBV11-2 and TRBJ2-2; 12 bases map to TRBD2. The CDR3 loop spans 18 amino acids. From germline, CDR1 is SGHAT and CDR2 FQNNGV. J lost 3 bases, V lost 5 bases, and 10 bases had no gene match. The CDR3 sequence: CASSATPGLAGYTGELFF. The CDR3 region has the DNA TGTGCCAGCAGCGCAACCCCTGGACTAGCGGGATACACCGGGGAGCTGTTTTTT.

Relative to its sample, this clonotype is large (0.1 to 1%). V and J are TRBV6-2 or TRBV6-3 and TRBJ2-1; 11 nucleotides align to TRBD2. Germline V gives CDR1 MNHEY, CDR2 SVGEGT. This CDR3 has 15 amino acids. V dropped 4 bases and J dropped 10; count of bases not matched to a gene: 9. CDR3 bases: TGTGCCAGCAGTTCCGCTAGCGGGGGGCAAGGGGAGCAGTTCTTC. Protein sequence: CASSSASGGQGEQFF.

This clonotype is medium-sized in the sample. The chain links TRBV20-1 to TRBJ1-1, with 12 positions matching TRBD1. The trim removed 3 bases at V and 3 bases at J, leaving 5 bases unmatched. CDR1 and CDR2 from the germline V gene are DFQATT and SNEGSKA (reference sequence). There are 15 residues in the CDR3. The CDR3 is CSASRDRGLDTEAFF. Here the CDR3 DNA reads TGCAGTGCTAGCCGGGACAGGGGGCTTGACACTGAAGCTTTCTTT.

The chain combines TRBV29-1 with TRBJ2-3; D unresolved. In germline, CDR1 is SQVTM, CDR2 ANQGSEA. The CDR3 is 12 residues long. The chain's CDR3 is CNAGVGTDTQYF. The CDR3 DNA is TGCAACGCCGGAGTAGGCACAGATACGCAGTATTTT.

This clonotype was counted at least ten times. The chain has TRBV30 and TRBJ2-7, with D perhaps matching TRBD2 (5 bases). Deletions cut 1 base from V and 2 bases from J, with 9 bases between. The CDR3 totals 13 residues. Germline V lookup: CDR1 GTSNPN, CDR2 SVGIG (reference sequence). The CDR3 loop is CAWSGGLPYEQYV. As DNA, the CDR3 is TGTGCCTGGAGTGGAGGGCTTCCCTACGAGCAGTACGTC.

This clonotype is medium-sized (0.01 to 0.1%). This rearrangement joins TRBV19 to TRBJ2-1; D not certain. CDR3 size: 13 residues. The germline V gene has CDR1 LNHDA and CDR2 SQIVND (reference sequence). Between the trimmed V and J ends, which lost 6 bases and 6 bases, there was a span of 12 bases. CDR3 protein: CASRGVLANEQFF. The CDR3 coding sequence is TGTGCCAGTAGAGGAGTGTTGGCCAATGAGCAGTTCTTC.

By frequency in the sample, this clonotype is medium-sized. The rearrangement uses TRBV7-2 and TRBJ1-2; D is ambiguous. Germline V gives CDR1 SGHTA, CDR2 FQGNSA. CDR3 length: 14 amino acids. Trimming shortened V by 1 base and J by 6 bases, and 12 bases separated the two germline ends. The CDR3 nucleotides are TGTGCCAGCAGCTTAGAAATCAGCGGGAATGGCTACACCTTC. Protein sequence: CASSLEISGNGYTF.

This clonotype is categorized as medium-sized (0.01 to 0.1%). The chain employs TRBV5-1 and TRBJ2-7; D call uncertain. The V gene lost 0 bases and the J gene lost 0 bases, with 7 bases spanning the gap. The germline CDR1 and CDR2 sequences are SGHRS and YFSETQ. The CDR3 runs 14 residues. CDR3 coding DNA: TGCGCCAGCAGCTTGGTTGTCAGCTCCTACGAGCAGTACTTC. It yields the protein CASSLVVSSYEQYF.

This clonotype is medium-sized. This chain uses TRBV5-1 with TRBJ2-5; no clear D. V was shortened by 3 bases and J by 2 bases, with 11 bases between the two germline ends. The CDR3 length is 14 residues. The germline CDR1 and CDR2 sequences are SGHRS and YFSETQ. The DNA of the CDR3 is TGCGCCAGCAGCTGGAACGCCGGGCAAGAGACCCAGTACTTC. This gives the protein CASSWNAGQETQYF.

This clonotype ranks as medium-sized. The rearrangement links TRBV20-1 to TRBJ2-2, with 7 bases matching TRBD1. CDR1 and CDR2 (germline): DFQATT, SNEGSKA (reference sequence). J was trimmed by 1 base and V by 5 bases; bases with no gene match: 13. CDR3 size: 17 residues. CDR3 coding DNA: TGCAGTGCTTCGGGGACAGATCCACTAGGGAACACCGGGGAGCTGTTTTTT. Translation gives CSASGTDPLGNTGELFF.

This clonotype was seen ten or more times. This chain links TRBV5-4 with TRBJ2-7; 8 bases match TRBD1. The CDR3 is 14 residues long. Germline loops: CDR1 SGHNT, CDR2 YYREEE (reference sequence). V shed 0 bases and J 2 bases; nucleotides not matched to a gene: 1. In DNA, the CDR3 is TGTGCCAGCAGCTTGGACAGGGGGGCCTACGAGCAGTACTTC. It encodes CASSLDRGAYEQYF.